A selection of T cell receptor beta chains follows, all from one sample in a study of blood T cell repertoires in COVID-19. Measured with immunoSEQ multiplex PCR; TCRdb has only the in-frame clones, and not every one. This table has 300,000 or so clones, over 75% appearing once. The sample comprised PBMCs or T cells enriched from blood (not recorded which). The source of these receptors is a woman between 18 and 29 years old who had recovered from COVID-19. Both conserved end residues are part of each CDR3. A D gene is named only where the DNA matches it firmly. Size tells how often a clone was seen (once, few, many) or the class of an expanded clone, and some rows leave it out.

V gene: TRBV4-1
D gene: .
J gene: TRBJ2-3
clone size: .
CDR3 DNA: TGCGCCAGCAGCCAGGCGACACGCACAGATACGCAGTATTTT
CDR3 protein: CASSQATRTDTQYF

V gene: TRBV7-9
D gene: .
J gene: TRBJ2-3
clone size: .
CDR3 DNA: TGTGCCAGCAGCTTTAATTTAGGGGATTTCACAGATACGCAGTATTTT
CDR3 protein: CASSFNLGDFTDTQYF

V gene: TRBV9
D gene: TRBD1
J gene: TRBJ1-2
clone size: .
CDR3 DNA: TGTGCCAGCAGCGGACAGGGAGTTAAAGGCTACACCTTC
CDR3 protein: CASSGQGVKGYTF

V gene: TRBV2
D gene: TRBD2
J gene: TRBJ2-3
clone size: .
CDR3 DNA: TGTGCCGGGGAACCGGGGGGGCGGTCAGATACGCAGTATTTT
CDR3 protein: CAGEPGGRSDTQYF

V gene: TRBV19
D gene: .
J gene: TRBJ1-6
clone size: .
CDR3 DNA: TGTGCCAGTAGTAACGACGGTGGGGGGTCACCCCTCCACTTT
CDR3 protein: CASSNDGGGSPLHF

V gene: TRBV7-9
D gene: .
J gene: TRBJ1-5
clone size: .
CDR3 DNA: TGTGCCAGCAGCTTAGGAACAGCAAACAATCAGCCCCAGCATTTT
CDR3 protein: CASSLGTANNQPQHF

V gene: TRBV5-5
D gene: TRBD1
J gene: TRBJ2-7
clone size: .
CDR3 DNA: TGTGCCAGCAGCGACCGGGACAGACCCTACGAGCAGTACTTC
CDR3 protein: CASSDRDRPYEQYF

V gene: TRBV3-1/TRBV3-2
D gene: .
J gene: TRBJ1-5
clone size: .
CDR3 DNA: TGTGCCAGCAGCTCGAGGGAGGGGCCCCAGCATTTT
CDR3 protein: CASSSREGPQHF

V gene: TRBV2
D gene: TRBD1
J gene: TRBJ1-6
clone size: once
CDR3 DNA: TGTGCCAGCAGATCGGACAGGGCTCATTCACCCCTCCACTTT
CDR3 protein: CASRSDRAHSPLHF

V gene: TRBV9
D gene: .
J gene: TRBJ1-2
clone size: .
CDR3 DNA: TGTGCCAGCAGCGTCGGACAGTTCTATGGCTACACCTTC
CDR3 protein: CASSVGQFYGYTF